The rows below give T cell receptor beta chains drawn from one sample of a study of T cells in Graves' hyperthyroidism and ophthalmopathy. MiXCR was run by TCRdb on the multiplex PCR reads, yielding one entry per CDR3 protein. The data hold about 640,000 distinct CDR3 sequences, with around 20% observed a single time. Sequences were obtained from blood. All receptors derive from a man aged 25-40 years with Graves' ophthalmopathy. Both conserved end residues are part of each CDR3. Each record gives: D gene, V gene, clone size, J gene, CDR3 DNA, CDR3 protein. The D gene is left open where the match is weak. Clone size is stated in some rows and not others, as once, few, many or a class when expanded.

>-|TRBV24-1|-|TRBJ1-4
TGTGCCACCAGTGACCGGACAATAGGGGAAAAACTGTTTTTT
CATSDRTIGEKLFF
>-|TRBV10-1|-|TRBJ2-2
TGCGCCAGCAGTGAGTCCGGGCGCGCCGGGGAGCTGTTTTTT
CASSESGRAGELFF
>-|TRBV4-1|many|TRBJ2-2
TGCGCCAGCAGCCAAGAAGGGTTAGCCGGGGAGCTGTTTTTT
CASSQEGLAGELFF
>-|TRBV6-1|-|TRBJ2-7
TGTGCCAGCAGTGAAGAAGACGGGTTTCCCTACGAGCAGTACTTC
CASSEEDGFPYEQYF
>-|TRBV19|-|TRBJ2-7
TGTGCCAGTAGTACTCATGCGGACTACGAGCAGTACTTC
CASSTHADYEQYF
>-|TRBV5-1|many|TRBJ2-3
TGCGCCAGCAGCTCCGCCAGGTGGGACGGTACCACAGATACGCAGTATTTT
CASSSARWDGTTDTQYF
>TRBD1|TRBV5-8|few|TRBJ2-5
TGTGCCAGCACGACAGGGGTGGCCAATTACCAAGAGACCCAGTACTTC
CASTTGVANYQETQYF
>TRBD2|TRBV12-3/TRBV12-4|few|TRBJ2-3
TGTGCCAGTGGGAGCGGGAGGGGGACAGATACGCAGTATTTT
CASGSGRGTDTQYF
>-|TRBV28|few|TRBJ1-2
TGTGCCAGCAGTCCCCGTGGGTTTGGAGGCCCTAACTATGGCTACACCTTC
CASSPRGFGGPNYGYTF
>TRBD2|TRBV7-9|few|TRBJ2-7
TGTGCCAGCAGCACCACTAGCGGGAGGGCCTACGAGCAGTACTTC
CASSTTSGRAYEQYF
>TRBD2|TRBV10-3|many|TRBJ2-1
TGTGCCATCAGTGAGTCGATTGGCGGGAGCTCCTACAATGAGCAGTTCTTC
CAISESIGGSSYNEQFF
>TRBD1|TRBV25-1|-|TRBJ1-6
TGTGCCAGCAGTGGAGTGGGGACAGGGTCTTCACCCCTCCACTTT
CASSGVGTGSSPLHF
>-|TRBV10-3|-|TRBJ2-1
TGTGCCATCAGCGCTAACGACAGGCCACCCTACAATGAGCAGTTCTTC
CAISANDRPPYNEQFF
>TRBD2|TRBV5-1|-|TRBJ2-1
TGTGCCAGCAGCGTATCCTCCCGGCGGGAGGGCCCCGATGAGCAGTTCTTC
CASSVSSRREGPDEQFF
>-|TRBV19|-|TRBJ1-1
TGTGCCAGTGAGAGTCGGCATCAGGACACTGAAGCTTTCTTT
CASESRHQDTEAFF
>-|TRBV9|few|TRBJ1-1
TGTGCCAGCAGCGTAGAGGACAGCATGAACACTGAAGCTTTCTTT
CASSVEDSMNTEAFF